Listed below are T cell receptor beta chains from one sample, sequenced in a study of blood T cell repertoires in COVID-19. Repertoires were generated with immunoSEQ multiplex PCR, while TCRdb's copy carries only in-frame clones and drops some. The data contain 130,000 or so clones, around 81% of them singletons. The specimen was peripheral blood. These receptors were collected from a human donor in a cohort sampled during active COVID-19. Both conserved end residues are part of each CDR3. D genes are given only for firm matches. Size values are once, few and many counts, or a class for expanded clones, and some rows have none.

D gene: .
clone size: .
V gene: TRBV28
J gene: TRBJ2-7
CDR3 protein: CASSLTRGSYEQYF
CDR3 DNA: TGTGCCAGCAGTTTAACGCGGGGCTCCTACGAGCAGTACTTC

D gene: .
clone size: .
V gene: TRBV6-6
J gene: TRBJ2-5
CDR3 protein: CASSTNGAQETQYF
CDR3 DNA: TGTGCCAGCAGCACCAATGGGGCCCAAGAGACCCAGTACTTC

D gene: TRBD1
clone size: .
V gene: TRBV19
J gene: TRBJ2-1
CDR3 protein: CASSTPGTGGNEQFF
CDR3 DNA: TGTGCCAGTAGTACACCCGGGACAGGTGGGAATGAGCAGTTCTTC

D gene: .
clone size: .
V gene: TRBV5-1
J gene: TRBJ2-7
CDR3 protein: CASSLETAYEQYF
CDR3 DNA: TGCGCCAGCAGCTTGGAAACAGCCTACGAGCAGTACTTC

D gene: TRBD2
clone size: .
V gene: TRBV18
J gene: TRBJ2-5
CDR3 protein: CASSPIPAGAQYF
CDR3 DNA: TGTGCCAGCTCACCAATCCCGGCGGGGGCCCAGTACTTC

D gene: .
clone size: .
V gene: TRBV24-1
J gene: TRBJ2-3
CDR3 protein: CATSLTDTQYF
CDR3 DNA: TGTGCCACCAGCCTTACAGATACGCAGTATTTT

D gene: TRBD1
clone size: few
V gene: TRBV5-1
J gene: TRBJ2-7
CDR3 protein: CASSLEGQGPYEQYF
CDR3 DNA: TGCGCCAGCAGCTTAGAAGGACAGGGTCCCTACGAGCAGTACTTC

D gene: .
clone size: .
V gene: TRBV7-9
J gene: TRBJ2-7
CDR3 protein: CASSRGDPGSNEQYF
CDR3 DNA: TGTGCCAGCAGCCGCGGAGATCCAGGGTCCAACGAGCAGTACTTC

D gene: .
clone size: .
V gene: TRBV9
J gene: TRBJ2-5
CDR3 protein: CASSPRARTDQETQYF
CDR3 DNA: TGTGCCAGCAGCCCCCGCGCCAGGACAGATCAAGAGACCCAGTACTTC

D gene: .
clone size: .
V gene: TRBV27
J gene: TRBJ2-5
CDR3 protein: CASSLGGNRDLGRETQYF
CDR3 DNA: TGTGCCAGCAGTTTAGGAGGGAACCGGGACCTCGGGCGGGAGACCCAGTACTTC

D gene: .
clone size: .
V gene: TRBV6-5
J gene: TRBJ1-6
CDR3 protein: CASSLDRGSPLHF
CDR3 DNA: TGTGCCAGCAGCCTTGATCGAGGGTCACCCCTCCACTTT

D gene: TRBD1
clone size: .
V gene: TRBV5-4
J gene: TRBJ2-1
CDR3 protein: CASSLPGQGRVNEQFF
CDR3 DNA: TGTGCCAGCAGCTTGCCGGGACAGGGTAGGGTCAATGAGCAGTTCTTC

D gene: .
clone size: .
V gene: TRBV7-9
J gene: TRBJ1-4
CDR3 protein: CASSFDSVEKLFF
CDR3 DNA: TGTGCCAGCAGCTTTGACAGCGTGGAAAAACTGTTTTTT

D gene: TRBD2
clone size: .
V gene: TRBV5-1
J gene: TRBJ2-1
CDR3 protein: CASSLGTSEYNEQFF
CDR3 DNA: TGCGCCAGCAGCTTGGGTACTAGCGAGTACAATGAGCAGTTCTTC

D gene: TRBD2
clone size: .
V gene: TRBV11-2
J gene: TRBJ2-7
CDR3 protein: CASSLRLAGVQEQYF
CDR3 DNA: TGTGCCAGCAGTTTGCGACTAGCGGGAGTGCAAGAGCAGTACTTC

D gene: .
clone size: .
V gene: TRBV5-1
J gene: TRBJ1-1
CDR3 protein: CASSPGSSLRGTEAFF
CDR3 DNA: TGCGCCAGCAGCCCTGGGTCCTCTCTACGGGGCACTGAAGCTTTCTTT

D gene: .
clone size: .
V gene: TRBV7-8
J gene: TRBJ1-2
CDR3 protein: CASSQSGGPEPGYGYTF
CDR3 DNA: TGTGCCAGCAGCCAATCGGGGGGGCCAGAGCCCGGATATGGCTACACCTTC

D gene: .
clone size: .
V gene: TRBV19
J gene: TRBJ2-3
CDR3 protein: CASRDFSTDTQYF
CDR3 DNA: TGTGCCAGCCGGGACTTCAGCACAGATACGCAGTATTTT

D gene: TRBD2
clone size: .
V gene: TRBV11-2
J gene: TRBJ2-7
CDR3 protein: CASSPWGTSGRYEQYF
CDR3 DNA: TGTGCCAGCAGCCCGTGGGGGACTAGCGGGAGGTATGAGCAGTACTTC

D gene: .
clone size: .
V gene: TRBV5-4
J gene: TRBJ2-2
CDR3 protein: CASRLGRGPGTGELFF
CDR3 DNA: TGTGCCAGCAGGCTCGGGAGGGGGCCGGGCACCGGGGAGCTGTTTTTT

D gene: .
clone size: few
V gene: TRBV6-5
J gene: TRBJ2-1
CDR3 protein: CASSYSSLRDEQFF
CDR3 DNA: TGTGCCAGCAGTTACTCCTCTCTTCGGGATGAGCAGTTCTTC

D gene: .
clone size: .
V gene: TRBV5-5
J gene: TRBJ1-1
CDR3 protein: CASSLDWAGTNTEAFF
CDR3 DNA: TGTGCCAGCAGCTTGGATTGGGCAGGGACAAACACTGAAGCTTTCTTT

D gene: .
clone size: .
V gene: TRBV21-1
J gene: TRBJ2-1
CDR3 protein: CASSKGTGTGIEDIPNEQFF
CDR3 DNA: TGTGCCAGCAGCAAAGGGACCGGGACAGGGATTGAGGACATCCCGAATGAGCAGTTCTTC

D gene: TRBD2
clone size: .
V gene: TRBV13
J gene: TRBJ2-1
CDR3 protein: CASSPAGLARTYNEQFF
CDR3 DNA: TGTGCCAGCAGCCCAGCGGGACTAGCGAGGACCTACAATGAGCAGTTCTTC

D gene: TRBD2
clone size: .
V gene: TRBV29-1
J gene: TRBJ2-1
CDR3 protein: CSVLSGRDNEQFF
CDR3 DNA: TGCAGCGTTTTGAGCGGGAGGGACAATGAGCAGTTCTTC

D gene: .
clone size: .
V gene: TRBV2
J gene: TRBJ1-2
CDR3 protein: CASQMERSGYTF
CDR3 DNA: TGTGCCAGTCAAATGGAGCGTTCGGGCTACACCTTC

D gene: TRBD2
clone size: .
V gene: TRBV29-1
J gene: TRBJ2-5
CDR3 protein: CSVESASGSPETQYF
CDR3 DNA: TGCAGCGTTGAATCCGCTAGCGGGAGTCCTGAGACCCAGTACTTC

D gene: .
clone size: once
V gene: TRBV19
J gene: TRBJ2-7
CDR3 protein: CASSIGLGLLTYEQYF
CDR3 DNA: TGTGCCAGTAGTATTGGACTCGGACTCCTAACCTACGAGCAGTACTTC

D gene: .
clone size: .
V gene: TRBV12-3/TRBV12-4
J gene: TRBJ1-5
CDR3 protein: CASSAQGQPQHF
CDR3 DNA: TGTGCCAGCAGTGCACAGGGTCAGCCCCAGCATTTT

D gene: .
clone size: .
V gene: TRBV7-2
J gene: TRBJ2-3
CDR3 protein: CASSSAPVAIRQTQYF
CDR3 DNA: TGTGCCAGCAGCTCCGCGCCAGTAGCTATCAGACAGACGCAGTATTTT

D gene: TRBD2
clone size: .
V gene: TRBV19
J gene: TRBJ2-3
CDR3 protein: CASSISSGRAPDTQYF
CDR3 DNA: TGTGCCAGTAGTATTTCCAGCGGGAGGGCCCCCGATACGCAGTATTTT

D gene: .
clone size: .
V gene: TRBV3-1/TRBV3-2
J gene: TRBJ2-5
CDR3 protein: CASSQVGTQYF
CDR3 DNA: TGTGCCAGCAGCCAAGTGGGCACCCAGTACTTC

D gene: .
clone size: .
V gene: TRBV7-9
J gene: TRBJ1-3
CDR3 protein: CASSLSVGNTIYF
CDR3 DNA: TGTGCCAGCAGCTTGTCGGTTGGAAACACCATATATTTT

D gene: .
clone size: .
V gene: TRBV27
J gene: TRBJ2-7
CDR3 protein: CASSFGIDSYEQYF
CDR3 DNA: TGTGCCAGCAGTTTCGGAATCGACAGCTACGAGCAGTACTTC

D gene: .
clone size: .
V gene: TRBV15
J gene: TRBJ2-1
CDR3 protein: CATSRDLREEQFF
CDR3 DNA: TGTGCCACCAGCAGAGATTTGCGGGAAGAGCAGTTCTTC

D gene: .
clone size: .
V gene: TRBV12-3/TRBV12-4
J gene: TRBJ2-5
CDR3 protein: CASSPPAGTQYF
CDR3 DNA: TGTGCCAGCAGTCCTCCTGCGGGGACCCAGTACTTC

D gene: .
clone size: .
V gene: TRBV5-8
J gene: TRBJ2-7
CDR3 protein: CASRVNTYEQYF
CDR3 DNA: TGTGCCAGCAGGGTGAACACCTACGAGCAGTACTTC

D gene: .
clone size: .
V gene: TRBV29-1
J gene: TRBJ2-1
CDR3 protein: CSVEDVRGGPNEQFF
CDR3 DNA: TGCAGCGTTGAAGATGTCCGTGGCGGTCCCAATGAGCAGTTCTTC

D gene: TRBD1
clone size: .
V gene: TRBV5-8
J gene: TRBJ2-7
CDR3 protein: CASSLRDRVSDEQYF
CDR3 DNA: TGTGCCAGCAGCTTGAGGGACAGGGTATCAGACGAGCAGTACTTC

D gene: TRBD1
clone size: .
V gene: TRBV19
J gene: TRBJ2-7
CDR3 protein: CASSGTGLDFSYEQYF
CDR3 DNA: TGTGCCAGTAGCGGGACAGGGCTAGATTTTTCCTACGAGCAGTACTTC

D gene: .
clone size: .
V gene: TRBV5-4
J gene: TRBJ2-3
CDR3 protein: CASSLKLGGSTDTQYF
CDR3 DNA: TGTGCCAGCAGCTTGAAATTGGGAGGAAGCACAGATACGCAGTATTTT

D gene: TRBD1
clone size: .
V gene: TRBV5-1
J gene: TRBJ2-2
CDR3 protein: CASSPGTANTGELFF
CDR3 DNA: TGCGCCAGCAGCCCCGGGACAGCGAACACCGGGGAGCTGTTTTTT

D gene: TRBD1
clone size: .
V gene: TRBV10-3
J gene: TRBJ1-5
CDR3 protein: CAISGGQGDQPQHF
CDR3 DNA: TGTGCCATCAGTGGGGGACAGGGGGACCAGCCCCAGCATTTT

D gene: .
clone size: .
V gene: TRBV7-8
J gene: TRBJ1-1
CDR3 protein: CASSHSASNTEAFF
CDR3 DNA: TGTGCCAGCAGCCACTCTGCGAGTAACACTGAAGCTTTCTTT

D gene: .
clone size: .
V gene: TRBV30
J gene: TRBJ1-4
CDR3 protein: CAWSVPRTAEKLFF
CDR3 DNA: TGTGCCTGGAGTGTACCTAGGACAGCTGAAAAACTGTTTTTT

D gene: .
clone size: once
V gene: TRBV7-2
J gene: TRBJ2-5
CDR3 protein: CASSPTGHRETQYF
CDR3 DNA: TGTGCCAGCAGCCCAACAGGTCACCGGGAGACCCAGTACTTC

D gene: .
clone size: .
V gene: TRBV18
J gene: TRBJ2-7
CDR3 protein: CASSLASYEQYF
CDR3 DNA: TGTGCCAGCTCACTGGCAAGCTACGAGCAGTACTTC

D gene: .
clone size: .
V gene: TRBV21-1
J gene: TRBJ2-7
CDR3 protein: CASSKSTSKRGTSGTYEQYF
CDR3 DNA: TGTGCCAGCAGCAAATCAACTAGCAAAAGGGGGACTAGCGGGACCTACGAGCAGTACTTC

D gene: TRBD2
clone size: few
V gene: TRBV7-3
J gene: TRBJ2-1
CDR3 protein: CASSLKREAYNEQFF
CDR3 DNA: TGTGCCAGCAGCTTAAAGCGGGAGGCCTACAATGAGCAGTTCTTC

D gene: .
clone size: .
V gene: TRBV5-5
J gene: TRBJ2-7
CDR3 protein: CASSLASGYEQYF
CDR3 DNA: TGTGCCAGCAGCTTGGCGTCAGGGTACGAGCAGTACTTC